This T cell receptor (beta chain) was observed in a study of graft-versus-host responses after intestinal transplantation (dated by TCRdb to the early 2020s). Some background on the complete study: Recipients received multivisceral, liver-intestinal, or isolated intestinal transplants. Anti-thymocyte globulin induction was given to all recipients, followed by maintenance tacrolimus and steroids for about 3 years. After intestinal transplantation, graft-versus-host and host-versus-graft alloreactive T cell clones were followed in the graft, circulation and bone marrow using bulk TCR-beta CDR3 sequencing. Alloreactive clones were identified by sequencing pre-transplant mixed lymphocyte reaction products and comparing these products with unstimulated pre-transplant donor and recipient T cells. The cohort enrolled 24 intestinal transplant recipients, one of whom was a retransplant, and a few patients without pretransplant specimens were excluded. A peak of at least 4% donor T cells among recipient peripheral blood mononuclear cells was the definition used for donor T cell macrochimerism. Rather than being sequenced by the commercial service, samples from a few later patients were sequenced in-house on an Illumina MiSeq and processed with MiXCR. Overall study results and their limits: Early after transplant, declines in HvG clones were associated with peak levels of circulating GvH clones. Patients with donor T cell macrochimerism had high GvH to HvG T cell clonal ratios in their allografts. GvH clones were detected in recipient bone marrow, and some appeared earlier in ileal mucosa or blood, consistent with an intestinal mucosal origin. The conclusions were limited by the relatively low number and heterogeneity of the intestinal transplant patients.

V lost 6 bases and J lost 1 base; the stretch between them is 12 bases long. The CDR3 has 13 amino acids, counting the end cysteine and phenylalanine. The retained sequence is limited to the CDR3, 39 bases, with the frame set at the first base. CDR1 and CDR2, per the germline V gene (reference sequence), are GTSNPN and SVGIG. The receptor library was made with the immunoSEQ multiplex PCR assay. For most patients, genomic DNA was isolated with the Qiagen DNeasy Blood and Tissue Kit and sent frozen to Adaptive Biotechnologies for TCR sequencing. For most patients, high-throughput TCR-beta CDR3 sequencing of genomic DNA was performed by Adaptive Biotechnologies. In the paper's pipeline: Adaptive's ImmunoSEQ software was the source of the TCR sequencing data for 15 to 20 patients, while a few other patients were processed with MiXCR and VDJtools. CD4 versus CD8 sorting errors were corrected by removing sequences found in both subsets at a frequency ratio below 5:1. Because the origin of CDR3 nucleotide sequences shared between donor and recipient could not be assigned, those sequences were removed. To be classed as alloreactive, a clone needed at least 2-fold expansion over unstimulated cells and a minimum CFSE-low frequency of 0.002% (template counts) or 0.001% (read counts). Clones were considered mappable if detected in sequenced pre-transplant spleen, lymph node, or MLR CFSE-low populations of the donor or recipient. The cumulative frequency of alloreactive clones was calculated as a percentage of all sequences, weighted by copy number. TCRdb obtained this table from immuneACCESS and retained in-frame rearrangements with V and J assigned. These tables miss some clones; where compared with another copy, unresolved V genes account for less than half of the shortfall, and the remainder is unexplained. The DNA was the basis for D and trimming; V, J and clone size are from that table. The sample yields 130,000 to 150,000 clones; around 90% were counted once. Roughly 0.2% of the sample lies in the top ten.

A remark on this clone: It has no known antigen specificity. No base-level quality is on record; no much larger clone is a single base apart.

The time point label for this specimen denotes: cells obtained before transplantation from donor or recipient. CD3+CD4+ and CD3+CD8+ populations were FACS-sorted from unstimulated pre-transplant donor and recipient cells taken from spleen or lymph nodes. The chain uses TRBV30 and TRBJ1-1; 5 matching bases give a weak D call of TRBD1. The clonotype originates from a human donor who received an intestinal transplant. Sequences were derived from unstimulated CD4+ T cells sorted from spleen or lymph node cells, sampled before intestinal transplant. The DNA sequence follows: TGTGCCTGCTTGGACACAAAGAACACTGAAGCTTTCTTT. This yields the protein CACLDTKNTEAFF.